Each of the 28 T cell receptor beta chains below was sequenced from the same sample in a study of CD8+CD57+ T cells in acquired aplastic anemia (dated by TCRdb to the late 2010s). The data were produced on an Illumina HiSeq 2000. Genomic DNA served as template for TCR beta VDJ combination and CDR3 sequence profiling. The public reads were run again by TCRdb, first through fastp at Q25 and then through MiXCR, and only productive beta chains were kept. Every entry covers one CDR3 protein and lists the most common genes and DNA from its rows. Within this sample are about 270,000 distinct CDR3 sequences, with around 82% of them counted one time only. 40% to 55% of the sample rests with the top ten. Expansion of CD8+CD57+ cells had been shown by flow cytometry in the patients chosen for sequencing. Sequencing input: sorted CD4+, CD8+, or CD8+CD57+ T cells (not recorded which) from PBMCs. These receptors were taken from a human donor with aplastic anemia.

This chain uses TRBV20-1 with TRBJ2-3; 9 bases line up with TRBD2. After removal of 1 base from V and 5 bases from J, the junction contained 13 bases not matched to a gene. The CDR3 is made up of 17 amino acids. Germline V gene sequence: CDR1 DFQATT, CDR2 SNEGSKA (reference sequence). Here the CDR3 reads CSARASLEAGGRDTQYF. The CDR3 DNA reads as TGCAGTGCTAGAGCTTCCCTTGAAGCGGGAGGTAGAGATACGCAGTATTTT.

Concerning this clonotype: One end of the junction does not line up with germline, which may come from a read error. The chain has TRBV19 and TRBJ1-6, with D hard to call. The V gene's germline CDR1 is LNHDA and CDR2 SQIVND (reference sequence). This CDR3 region has 16 residues. CDR3 residues: CASSIASGAYNEQLYF. The CDR3 DNA is TGTGCCAGTAGTATAGCTAGCGGCGCCTACAATGAGCAGCTCTACTTT. The full variable domain, in which reference TRBV19 and TRBJ1-6 provide the parts outside the CDR3, is DGGITQSPKYLFRKEGQNVTLSCEQNLNHDAMYWYRQDPGQGLRLIYYSQIVNDFQKGDIAEGYSVSREKKESFPLTVTSAQKNPTAFYLCASSIASGAYNEQLYFGNGTRLTVT.

Points on this clonotype: As the CDR3 is not closed by the conserved phenylalanine or tryptophan, this likely results from a read error. Because the CDR3's place on the DNA is in doubt, the DNA is left out and the CDR3 is given as listed by TCRdb. V and J are TRBV9 and TRBJ2-1; the DNA was not used to check the table's D call, TRBD2. With termini counted, the CDR3 has 13 amino acids. The germline gives CDR1 SGDLS, CDR2 YYNGEE. The CDR3 reads CASRLGLAGSETL.

The gene calls are TRBV19 and TRBJ1-6, with TRBD2 as a possible D gene (6 bases). Matching the DNA end better, TRBJ2-5 makes the J call doubtful. The CDR3 is 15 amino acids. CDR1 is LNHDA, CDR2 SQIVND, per germline (reference sequence). The CDR3 bases are TGTGCCAGTAGTCAAGGAGGGACTTCTTCTTATGCCCAGTACTTC. Residues: CASSQGGTSSYAQYF.

Comments on this clonotype: A read error may produce the germline difference seen at one junction end. The chain recombines TRBV12-3 or TRBV12-4 with TRBJ2-5; D uncertain. The CDR3 sequence is 13 residues long. CDR3 in DNA: TGTGCCAGCAGTTTCCGAGGCACAGAGACCCAGTATTTC. Translated, it gives CASSFRGTETQYF.

For this clonotype: The missing conserved phenylalanine or tryptophan at the end of this CDR3 makes a read error likely. It is unclear where the CDR3 begins or ends on the DNA, so no DNA is shown, and the CDR3 is as TCRdb lists it. The rearrangement joins TRBV9 to TRBJ2-3. CDR1 is SGDLS, CDR2 YYNGEE, per germline. With termini counted, the CDR3 has 13 amino acids. CDR3 region: CASGEAGNTPYFV.

As regards this clonotype: This likely comes from a read error, as the CDR3 has no conserved phenylalanine or tryptophan at its end. Because the CDR3's place on the DNA is in doubt, the DNA is left out and the CDR3 is given as listed by TCRdb. J is TRBJ1-2 and V is TRBV7-2; no check of the table's D call, TRBD1, against the DNA was made. With termini counted, the CDR3 has 13 amino acids. The germline gives CDR1 SGHTA, CDR2 FQGNSA. The CDR3 spells CASSSKGADEQSV.

Points on this clonotype: Because the CDR3 is missing its conserved closing phenylalanine or tryptophan, this is likely a read error. The DNA is left out, because the CDR3 cannot be placed on it with certainty; the CDR3 is given as TCRdb lists it. The chain employs TRBV7-3 and TRBJ2-3; whether TRBD2, the table's D call, matches the DNA was not checked. CDR1 SGHTA and CDR2 FQGTGA come from the germline V gene. The CDR3 is 13 residues long, ends included. The CDR3 sequence is CASARGANAVQHL.

The chain joins TRBV10-3 to TRBJ2-1; the D gene is possibly TRBD1 (6 bases). The CDR3 runs 13 residues. V was pared by 4 bases and J by 6 bases, with 10 bases between. CDR1 is ENHRY and CDR2 is SYGVKD in the germline V gene. This chain's CDR3 is CAISADSPNEQFF. For the CDR3, the DNA is TGTGCCATCAGTGCGGACAGTCCCAATGAGCAGTTCTTC.

This clonotype was observed many times. V and J are TRBV11-3 and TRBJ2-2; D may be TRBD1 (6 bases). Trimming removed 0 bases from V and 1 base from J, with 9 bases in between. CDR1 and CDR2 (germline): SGHNT, YENEEA. The CDR3 is 16 amino acids. This chain's CDR3 is CASSLDLTGNTGELFF. The CDR3 nucleotides are TGTGCCAGCAGCTTAGATCTGACAGGGAACACCGGGGAGCTGTTTTTT.

Of note for this clonotype: One junction end disagrees with the germline gene, perhaps due to a read error. The V and J genes are TRBV7-6 and TRBJ2-3; 7 bases line up with TRBD2. The CDR3 consists of 14 residues. Germline V lookup: CDR1 SGHVS, CDR2 FNYEAQ. CDR3 protein: CASSLAGVGTTGDF. In nucleotides, the CDR3 is TGTGCCAGCAGCTTAGCGGGGGTAGGGACTACGGGAGACTTT.

On this clonotype itself: At one of its ends the junction is not consistent with the germline gene, which may arise from a read error. The CDR3 coding sequence is TGCGCCAGCAGCCGGGCTCCTGGCCCCCCCCTCCACTTT. Translated: CASSRAPGPPLHF. The chain joins TRBV11-2 to TRBJ1-6; D ambiguous. The CDR3 has 13 amino acids. Germline CDR1 SGHAT, CDR2 FQNNGV.

The CDR3 DNA sequence: TGTGCCAGCAGACGGACAGGGGGAAAATCGCCCCTCCACTTT. This encodes CASRRTGGKSPLHF. J is TRBJ1-6 and V is TRBV15; 10 positions match TRBD1. V was clipped by 10 bases and J by 13 bases; unmatched bases: 13. The CDR3 totals 14 residues. Germline CDR1 and CDR2: LNHNV and YYDKDF (reference sequence).

V is TRBV11-2 and J is TRBJ1-4; the D is unclear. V was cut by 7 bases and J by 8 bases, with 11 bases left in between. Germline V lookup: CDR1 SGHAT, CDR2 FQNNGV. The CDR3 is 12 residues long. CDR3 loop: CASNKLREKLFF. In DNA, the CDR3 is TGTGCCAGCAACAAACTCAGGGAAAAACTGTTTTTT.

The CDR3 nucleotides read TGTGCCAGCAGCCGCCGGGTTGTAGGATCTAACTATGGCTACACCTTC. Protein sequence: CASSRRVVGSNYGYTF. The chain uses TRBV7-2 and TRBJ1-2; D not resolved. CDR1 and CDR2 (germline): SGHTA, FQGNSA. V was pared by 5 bases and J by 0 bases, with 16 bases between. The CDR3 is 16 residues long.

The chain joins TRBV5-1 to TRBJ2-3; 8 bases match TRBD2. With V trimmed by 4 bases and J by 4 bases, 8 bases remained unmatched. CDR1 is SGHRS, CDR2 YFSETQ, per germline. CDR3 length: 15 residues. CDR3 DNA: TGCGCCAGCAGCGCTAGCGGGTATTCCGCAGATACGCAGTATTTT. Amino acid sequence: CASSASGYSADTQYF.

The chain uses TRBV7-2 and TRBJ2-6; the D is unclear. From germline, CDR1 is SGHTA and CDR2 FQGNSA. Trimming removed 1 base from V and 13 bases from J, with 23 bases in between. The CDR3 is made up of 17 amino acids. The DNA of the CDR3 is TGTGCCAGCAGCTTAGAAGCCAGCCCAGATACGCAGTATGTCCTGACTTTC. As protein: CASSLEASPDTQYVLTF.

About this clonotype itself: Lacking the conserved final phenylalanine or tryptophan, this CDR3 likely reflects a read error. The DNA is omitted, as the CDR3 cannot be located on it reliably, and the CDR3 follows TCRdb's listing. The rearrangement links TRBV7-2 to TRBJ2-3; the DNA was not used to check the table's D call, TRBD1. The CDR3 spans 13 residues, counting both ends. Germline CDR1 SGHTA, CDR2 FQGNSA. CDR3: CASSVGGDRRVQP.

This clonotype was counted a few times. The chain uses TRBV19 and TRBJ2-3; D may be TRBD2 (5 bases). The CDR3 sequence is 14 residues long. V gave up 6 bases and J gave up 13 bases, with 23 bases separating them. CDR1 and CDR2 from the germline V gene are LNHDA and SQIVND (reference sequence). The CDR3 nucleotides read TGTGCCAGTAGCTTAGCGAGAGGTGCCGATAAGGAGTATTTT. Protein product: CASSLARGADKEYF.

This clonotype was seen once. This chain links TRBV7-6 with TRBJ1-1, with D possibly TRBD1 on 5 matching bases. The CDR3 loop spans 15 amino acids. Trimming took off 4 bases at V and 8 bases at J, with 20 bases between the two ends. Germline CDR1 and CDR2: SGHVS and FNYEAQ. As DNA, the CDR3 is TGTGCCAGCAGCTCGGACATGGGGGGGACCCCCGAAGCTTTCTTT. This encodes CASSSDMGGTPEAFF.

The rearrangement joins TRBV7-9 to TRBJ2-1; 14 positions agree with TRBD2. With 5 bases clipped from V and 14 bases from J, the junction kept 11 bases outside the gene matches. The CDR3 length is 15 residues. CDR1 SEHNR and CDR2 FQNEAQ come from the germline V gene (reference sequence). The CDR3 reads CASSHAMTSGRDEFF. The DNA for the CDR3 is TGTGCCAGCAGCCATGCTATGACTAGCGGGAGGGATGAGTTCTTC.

The J gene is TRBJ2-1, the V gene TRBV5-6; D remains unclear. The V end lost 4 bases, the J end lost 4 bases, and 3 bases lay between the germline ends. From germline, CDR1 is SGHDT and CDR2 YYEEEE. The CDR3 runs 11 residues. The CDR3 protein is CASSNYNEQFF. The CDR3 DNA follows: TGTGCCAGCAGCAATTACAATGAGCAGTTCTTC.

Concerning this clonotype: At one boundary the junction diverges from the germline segment, which might be a read error. The chain joins TRBV7-2 to TRBJ1-1; D is ambiguous. CDR1 is SGHTA, CDR2 FQGNSA, per germline. This CDR3 is 12 amino acids long. In nucleotides, the CDR3 is TGTGCCAGCAGCTTAGCGGGAGGTGACGATACGTTT. This encodes CASSLAGGDDTF.

A word on this clonotype: Relative to the germline gene, one junction end is altered; a read error may explain this. The genes are TRBV5-5 and TRBJ1-1; D remains ambiguous. The CDR3 sequence is 16 residues long. Germline V CDR1 and CDR2: SGHKS, YYEKEE (reference sequence). The CDR3 bases are TGTGCCAGCGGCTTGGAACTAGTCGTCTTGAACACTGAAGCTTTCTTT. Translating gives CASGLELVVLNTEAFF.

This rearrangement joins TRBV7-9 to TRBJ2-3, with TRBD2 matching 7 bases. The trim removed 1 base at V and 0 bases at J, leaving 10 bases unmatched. The CDR3 has 18 residues. Germline values: CDR1 SEHNR, CDR2 FQNEAQ (reference sequence). The CDR3 coding sequence is TGTGCCAGCAGCTTAGTAAGCGGGGTGAGGGAAAGCACAGATACGCAGTATTTT. Translating gives CASSLVSGVRESTDTQYF.

The chain is built from TRBV7-9 and TRBJ2-7; D may match TRBD1 or TRBD2 (5 bases each). V lost 3 bases, J lost 0 bases, and 21 bases lay in between. CDR3 length equals 18 residues. Germline lookup yields CDR1 SEHNR and CDR2 FQNEAQ (reference sequence). CDR3 coding DNA: TGTGCCAGCAGCTTTCATCCAGACGGGGCAGCCATCTCCTACGAGCAGTACGTC. This gives the protein CASSFHPDGAAISYEQYV.

The chain couples TRBV9 to TRBJ1-2; TRBD1 matches 7 bases. The CDR3 runs 16 residues. The V gene's germline CDR1 is SGDLS and CDR2 YYNGEE. The trim removed 4 bases at V and 9 bases at J, leaving 18 bases unmatched. CDR3 nucleotides: TGTGCCAGCAGCCTACAGGGGAGCAATCAGCTCCAGCGCTACACCTTC. Translated, it gives CASSLQGSNQLQRYTF.

The CDR3: CASSQARTSYEQYF. CDR3 bases: TGTGCCAGCAGCCAAGCGAGAACCTCCTACGAGCAGTACTTC. V is TRBV4-2 and J is TRBJ2-7, with D unclear. In germline, CDR1 is LGHNA, CDR2 YNFKEQ. Trimming stripped 1 base from V and 0 bases from J, with 7 bases between. The CDR3 length is 14 residues.